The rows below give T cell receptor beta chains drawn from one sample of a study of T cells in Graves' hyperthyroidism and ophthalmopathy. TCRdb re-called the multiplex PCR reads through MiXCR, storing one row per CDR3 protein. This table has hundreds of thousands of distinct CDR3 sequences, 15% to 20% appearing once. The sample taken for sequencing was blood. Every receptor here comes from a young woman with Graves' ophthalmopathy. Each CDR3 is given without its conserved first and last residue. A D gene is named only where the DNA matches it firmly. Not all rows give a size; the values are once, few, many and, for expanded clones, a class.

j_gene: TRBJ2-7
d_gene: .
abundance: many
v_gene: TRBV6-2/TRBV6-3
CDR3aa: ASSYGGILYEQY

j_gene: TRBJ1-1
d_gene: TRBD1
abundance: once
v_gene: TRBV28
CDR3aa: ASSLRDRGPPSLNTEAF

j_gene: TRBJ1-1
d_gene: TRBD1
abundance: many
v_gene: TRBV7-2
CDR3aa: ASSSQRQGRRLWTEAF

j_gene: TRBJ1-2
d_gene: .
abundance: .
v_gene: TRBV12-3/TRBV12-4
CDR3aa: ASSLRTEYGYT

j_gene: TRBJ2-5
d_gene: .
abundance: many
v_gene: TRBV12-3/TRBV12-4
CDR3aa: ASRRRWGSETQY

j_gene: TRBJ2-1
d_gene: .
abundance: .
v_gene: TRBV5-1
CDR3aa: ASMPQGSSYNEQF

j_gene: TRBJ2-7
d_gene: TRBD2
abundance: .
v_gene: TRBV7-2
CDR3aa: ASSLDSGRTYEQY

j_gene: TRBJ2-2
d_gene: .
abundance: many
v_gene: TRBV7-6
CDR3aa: ASSYQRRGVAGELF

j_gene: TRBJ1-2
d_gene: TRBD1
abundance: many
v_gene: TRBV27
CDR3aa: ASSSAGDRGRRVWGYT

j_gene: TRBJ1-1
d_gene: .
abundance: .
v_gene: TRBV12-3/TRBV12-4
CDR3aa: ASSLTGADTEAF

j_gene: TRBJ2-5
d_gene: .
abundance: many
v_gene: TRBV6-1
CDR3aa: ASSEEVQETQY

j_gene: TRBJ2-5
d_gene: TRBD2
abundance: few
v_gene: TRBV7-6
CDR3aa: ASSLAGGFEETQY

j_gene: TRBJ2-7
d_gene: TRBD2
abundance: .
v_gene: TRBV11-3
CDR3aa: ASSLVGSGSYEQY

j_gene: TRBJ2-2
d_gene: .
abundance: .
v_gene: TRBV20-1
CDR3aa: SARDTWGPGELF

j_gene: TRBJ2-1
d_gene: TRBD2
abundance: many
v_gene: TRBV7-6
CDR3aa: ASSLRTSGGDLYNEQF

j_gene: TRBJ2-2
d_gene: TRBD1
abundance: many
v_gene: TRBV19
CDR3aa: ASSITGTGGYTGELF